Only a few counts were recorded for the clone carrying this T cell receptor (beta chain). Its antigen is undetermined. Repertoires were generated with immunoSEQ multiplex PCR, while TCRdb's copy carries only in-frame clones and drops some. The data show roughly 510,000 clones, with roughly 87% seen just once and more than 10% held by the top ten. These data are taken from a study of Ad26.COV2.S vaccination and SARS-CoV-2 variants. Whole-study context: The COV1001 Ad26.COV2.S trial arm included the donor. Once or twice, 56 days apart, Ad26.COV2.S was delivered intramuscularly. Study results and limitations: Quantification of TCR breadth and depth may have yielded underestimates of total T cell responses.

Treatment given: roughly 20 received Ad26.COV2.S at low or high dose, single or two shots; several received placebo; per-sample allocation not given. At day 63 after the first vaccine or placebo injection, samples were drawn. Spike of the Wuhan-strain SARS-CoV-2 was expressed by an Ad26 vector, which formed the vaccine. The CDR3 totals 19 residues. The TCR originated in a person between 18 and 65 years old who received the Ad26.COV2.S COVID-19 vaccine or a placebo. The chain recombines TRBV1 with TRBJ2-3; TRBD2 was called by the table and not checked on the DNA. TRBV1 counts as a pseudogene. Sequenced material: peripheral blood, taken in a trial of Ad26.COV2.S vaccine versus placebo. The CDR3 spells CTSGKEGFTSGRSTDTQYF. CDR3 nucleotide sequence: TGCACCAGCGGAAAAGAGGGGTTTACTAGCGGGAGGTCAACAGATACGCAGTATTTT.